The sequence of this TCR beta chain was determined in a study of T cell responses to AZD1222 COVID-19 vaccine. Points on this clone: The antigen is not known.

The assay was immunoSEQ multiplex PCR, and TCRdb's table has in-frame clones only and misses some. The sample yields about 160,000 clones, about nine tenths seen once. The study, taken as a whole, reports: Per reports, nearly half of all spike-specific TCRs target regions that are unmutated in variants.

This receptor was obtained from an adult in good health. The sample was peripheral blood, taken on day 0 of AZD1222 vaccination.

In DNA, the CDR3 is TGTGCCAGCAGCAACCCCGACATCCCCGTAGACGTCCTGACTTTC. Amino acid sequence: CASSNPDIPVDVLTF. The V and J genes are TRBV9 and TRBJ2-6; D remains unclear. The CDR3 has 15 amino acids. Germline lookup yields CDR1 SGDLS and CDR2 YYNGEE. V lost 4 bases and J lost 11, with 19 bases in between. Variable domain in full (rest from reference TRBV9 and TRBJ2-6): DSGVTQTPKHLITATGQRVTLRCSPRSGDLSVYWYQQSLDQGLQFLIQYYNGEERAKGNILERFSAQQFPDLHSELNLSSLELGDSALYFCASSNPDIPVDVLTFGAGSRLTVL.